The 8 T cell receptor beta chains listed next were all sequenced from one sample in a study of cytomegalovirus exposure and HLA in healthy donors (dated by TCRdb to about 2017). Libraries came from the immunoSEQ multiplex PCR assay. For the multiplex PCR, a mixture combining 60 forward primers for TCR Vbeta segments and 13 reverse primers for TCR Jbeta segments was used. Sourced from immuneACCESS, this table was stored by TCRdb with only in-frame sequences that have V and J called. A share of the clones is absent; for the studies checked, an unresolved V gene accounts for under half, and the remainder has no known explanation. This sample lists roughly 58,000 clones; roughly 80% were detected once. The top ten clonotypes cover about 1.6% of the sample. What was sequenced was PBMCs. The receptors stem from a human donor in good health.

The genes are TRBV11-2 and TRBJ2-1; 8 bases are a match to TRBD2. Germline V gene sequence: CDR1 SGHAT, CDR2 FQNNGV. Germline trimming cut 5 bases from V and 8 bases from J; bases unmatched to any gene: 11. The CDR3 has 15 amino acids. CDR3 in amino acids: CASSRTGGFMDEQFF. DNA for the CDR3: TGTGCCAGCAGCCGGACGGGGGGGTTTATGGATGAGCAGTTCTTC.

This chain connects TRBV7-8 to TRBJ2-1; 8 bases fit TRBD2. J gave up 7 bases and V 5 bases, and 16 bases lay outside the gene matches. The CDR3 runs to 17 residues. Germline V CDR1 and CDR2: SGHVS, FQNEAQ. This CDR3 reads CASSPTRSSGSRNEQFF. CDR3 DNA: TGTGCCAGCAGCCCCACGAGGAGCAGCGGGAGCAGGAATGAGCAGTTCTTC.

V gene TRBV6-4 combines with J gene TRBJ2-2; a weak D match, TRBD1 (6 bases). The CDR3 length is 14 residues. V was pared by 5 bases and J by 1 base, with 8 bases between. CDR1 MRHNA and CDR2 SNTAGT come from the germline V gene. The CDR3 nucleotides are TGTGCCAGCAGTATGGGACAGAACACCGGGGAGCTGTTTTTT. Translation: CASSMGQNTGELFF.

The chain employs TRBV11-2 and TRBJ2-2, with 9 positions matching TRBD2. The V segment lost 0 bases and the J segment 6 bases; nucleotides outside the gene matches: 5. The CDR3 runs to 16 residues. Germline V CDR1 and CDR2: SGHAT, FQNNGV. DNA for the CDR3: TGTGCCAGCAGCTTAGAGCGGGAGGGCCTGGCCGGGGAGCTGTTTTTT. Its protein is CASSLEREGLAGELFF.

The chain combines TRBV11-2 with TRBJ2-1; tentatively, D is TRBD1 (5 bases). The V end lost 3 bases, the J end lost 6 bases, and 9 bases lay between the germline ends. The CDR3 totals 13 residues. CDR1 SGHAT and CDR2 FQNNGV come from the germline V gene. CDR3 residues: CASSLDTINEQFF. The CDR3 bases are TGTGCCAGCAGCTTGGACACCATCAATGAGCAGTTCTTC.

The CDR3 reads CASSDWGGSQTYTF. CDR3 bases: TGTGCCAGCAGTGATTGGGGGGGGTCCCAAACTTACACCTTC. The chain links TRBV25-1 to TRBJ1-2; the D gene is possibly TRBD1 (5 bases). CDR1 and CDR2 from the germline V gene are MGHDK and SYGVNS. CDR3 length: 14 residues. Trimming left V 3 bases short and J 11 bases short, with 19 bases between.

The V gene is TRBV11-2, the J gene TRBJ2-5; 8 bases are shared with TRBD2. Gene TRBJ2-7 matches the end of the DNA better, so the J call may be wrong. CDR1 and CDR2 (germline): SGHAT, FQNNGV. CDR3 length: 14 residues. CDR3 protein: CASSLSGSSYEQYF. The CDR3 region has the DNA TGTGCCAGCAGCCTGAGCGGGAGCTCCTACGAGCAGTACTTC.

This clone appeared a single time. The V and J genes are TRBV11-2 and TRBJ2-5; D unresolved. Germline V gene data show CDR1 as SGHAT and CDR2 as FQNNGV. There are 13 residues in the CDR3. V was trimmed by 4 bases and J by 0 bases, leaving 6 bases between them. CDR3 in amino acids: CASSYSYQETQYF. CDR3 DNA: TGTGCCAGCAGCTATAGCTACCAAGAGACCCAGTACTTC. The full variable domain, with the rest looked up from reference TRBV11-2 and TRBJ2-5, is EAGVAQSPRYKIIEKRQSVAFWCNPISGHATLYWYQQILGQGPKLLIQFQNNGVVDDSQLPKDRFSAERLKGVDSTLKIQPAKLEDSAVYLCASSYSYQETQYFGPGTRLLVL.